These T cell receptor beta chains were read from a single sample in a study of blood T cell repertoires in COVID-19. Generated by immunoSEQ multiplex PCR, the TCRdb table keeps only in-frame clones and is missing some. This table has about 180,000 clones, over 80% appearing once. Sample: peripheral blood. Receptor source: a woman aged 65 to 85 with COVID-19, enrolled during active disease. Each CDR3 is given with its conserved first and last residue. The D gene is left open where the match is weak. Expanded clones get a size class; other rows say once, few or many, or leave the size out.

CDR3 DNA	CDR3 protein	clone size	V gene	J gene	D gene
TGTGCCAGCAGCGAATCCGGGACTAGGTCGTACAATGAGCAGTTCTTC	CASSESGTRSYNEQFF	-	TRBV11-1	TRBJ2-1	TRBD2
TGTGCCAGCAGGAATAGCGGAGCCCAAGAGACCCAGTACTTC	CASRNSGAQETQYF	-	TRBV6-5	TRBJ2-5	-
TGTGCCAGCAGTGAAGGGACTAGCGGGAGCTACGAGCAGTACTTC	CASSEGTSGSYEQYF	-	TRBV28	TRBJ2-7	TRBD2
TGTGCCAGCAGCTTAGGACAGGGTCGCTCTGGAAACACCATATATTTT	CASSLGQGRSGNTIYF	-	TRBV14	TRBJ1-3	TRBD1
TGTGCCAGCCGAATCCGGGACAGGGACACCGGGGAGCTGTTTTTT	CASRIRDRDTGELFF	once	TRBV19	TRBJ2-2	TRBD1
TGTGCCAGCAGCCCGGACAGGGATTGGTCTGGGGCCAACGTCCTGACTTTC	CASSPDRDWSGANVLTF	-	TRBV7-2	TRBJ2-6	TRBD1
TGCGCCAGCAGTCCCCTAGGCGAGACCCAGTACTTC	CASSPLGETQYF	-	TRBV5-1	TRBJ2-5	-
TGTGCCAGTAGACAGGACGCCCTCCCGACAGATACGCAGTATTTT	CASRQDALPTDTQYF	-	TRBV19	TRBJ2-3	-
TGTGTTTCTAGAGAGGGTGGCGCCAACGTCCTGACTTTC	CVSREGGANVLTF	-	TRBV2	TRBJ2-6	-
TGTGCCAGCAGTGGAGGGACAGGGGGCGCAGATACGCAGTATTTT	CASSGGTGGADTQYF	-	TRBV2	TRBJ2-3	TRBD1
TGTGCCAGCAGCGTAGAACAGGGAACCGAGCAGTACTTC	CASSVEQGTEQYF	-	TRBV9	TRBJ2-7	-
TGTGCCACCTACGACGGCGGTCCAACCTACGAGCAGTACTTC	CATYDGGPTYEQYF	-	TRBV18	TRBJ2-7	-
TGTGCCAGTACAGGGAGTCAGGGGGGACGAGAGACCCAGTACTTC	CASTGSQGGRETQYF	-	TRBV19	TRBJ2-5	-
TGTGCCACCAGTCCTGTTAAATCCACCGGGGAGCTGTTTTTT	CATSPVKSTGELFF	-	TRBV24-1	TRBJ2-2	-
TGTGCCAGCAGCCGGGCCGACTATGGCTACACCTTC	CASSRADYGYTF	-	TRBV14	TRBJ1-2	-
TGTGCCACCTCTAGCGGAGGTAGCACAGATACGCAGTATTTT	CATSSGGSTDTQYF	-	TRBV15	TRBJ2-3	TRBD2
TGTGCCAGCAGCCCCGGGGACAAACTGTCCGGGTCACCCCTCCACTTT	CASSPGDKLSGSPLHF	-	TRBV5-5	TRBJ1-6	-
TGTGCCAGTAGTTATTGGGGGGCTGGGGCCAACGTCCTGACTTTC	CASSYWGAGANVLTF	-	TRBV19	TRBJ2-6	-
TGCGCCAGCAGCGTGGATATTAGGGGATCTGCTGAAGCTTTCTTT	CASSVDIRGSAEAFF	-	TRBV5-1	TRBJ1-1	-
TGTGCCATCAGTGAGTCGATGGGGACTAGCGGGACAGAGAGTAGGAATGAGCAGTTCTTC	CAISESMGTSGTESRNEQFF	-	TRBV10-3	TRBJ2-1	TRBD2
TGCGCCAGCAGCACCGCCGGACAGGGGGCAAAAGAGACCCAGTACTTC	CASSTAGQGAKETQYF	-	TRBV5-1	TRBJ2-5	TRBD1
TGTGCCAGCTCACCTGTCAGGGAGGGTCAGCAGTACTTC	CASSPVREGQQYF	once	TRBV18	TRBJ2-7	TRBD2
TGTGCCTCTCCGCGGGGGGGACAGAATTCACCCCTCCACTTT	CASPRGGQNSPLHF	-	TRBV30	TRBJ1-6	TRBD1
TGTGCCAGCAGTTCTACGACGGGGGGGACTGAAGCTTTCTTT	CASSSTTGGTEAFF	-	TRBV7-9	TRBJ1-1	-
TGTGCCAGCAGTGAAGGATCTTGGACAGGCGAAGCTTTCTTT	CASSEGSWTGEAFF	-	TRBV6-1	TRBJ1-1	TRBD1
TGTGCCACCAGTGATGCTAGCGGGACGGGTGAGCAGTTCTTC	CATSDASGTGEQFF	-	TRBV24-1	TRBJ2-1	TRBD2
TGTGCCAGCAGTTCCCGGACAAAAGGGGCAACTAATGAAAAACTGTTTTTT	CASSSRTKGATNEKLFF	-	TRBV6-2/TRBV6-3	TRBJ1-4	-
TGCGCCAGCAGCTTGGGGCAGGGCCCCTACAATGAGCAGTTCTTC	CASSLGQGPYNEQFF	-	TRBV5-1	TRBJ2-1	-
TGTGCCAGCAGCCTACCGGGACAGGGTCCCAATGAGCAGTTCTTC	CASSLPGQGPNEQFF	-	TRBV28	TRBJ2-1	TRBD1
TGCAGCGTCCCCAGGACAGGTGATTTGGAAGCTTTCTTT	CSVPRTGDLEAFF	-	TRBV29-1	TRBJ1-1	TRBD1
TGCGCCAGCAGCTTAGAACCCAGCGGTCTGTCCGAGCAGTACTTC	CASSLEPSGLSEQYF	few	TRBV5-1	TRBJ2-7	-
TGTGCCAGCGTAATGACAGGGGATGTTGGCACCATATATTTT	CASVMTGDVGTIYF	-	TRBV6-5	TRBJ1-3	TRBD1
TGCGCCAGCAGCTTGGTCGGGGTCCTCGCGGGAGTGGACCAAGAGACCCAGTACTTC	CASSLVGVLAGVDQETQYF	-	TRBV5-1	TRBJ2-5	TRBD2
TGTGCCAGCAGCTTGGAACGGTTGAACACTGAAGCTTTCTTT	CASSLERLNTEAFF	-	TRBV5-4	TRBJ1-1	-
TGTGCCAGCTGGGTGATAGCGGGAGCTGGGGCCAACGTCCTGACTTTC	CASWVIAGAGANVLTF	-	TRBV5-6	TRBJ2-6	TRBD2
TGCAGCGCAGGGGGCGCGGAAGAGACCCAGTACTTC	CSAGGAEETQYF	-	TRBV29-1	TRBJ2-5	TRBD1
TGTGCCAGCAGCCACCAGGGGACTGAAGCTTTCTTT	CASSHQGTEAFF	-	TRBV3-1/TRBV3-2	TRBJ1-1	-
TGTGCCAGCAGCTTAGGTTACAGGGGAGGAAAACTAGCGGGAGGCCTCAATGAGCAGTTCTTC	CASSLGYRGGKLAGGLNEQFF	-	TRBV7-8	TRBJ2-1	TRBD2
TGCGCCAGCAGCCAAGGGACAGTACTTCCCTACGAGCAGTACTTC	CASSQGTVLPYEQYF	few	TRBV4-1	TRBJ2-7	-
TGTGCCAGCAGCCCTCCCGATTTCGGGAGAAGCACAGATACGCAGTATTTT	CASSPPDFGRSTDTQYF	-	TRBV28	TRBJ2-3	-
TGTGCCAGCAGCTCCCCCCAGGGCGTGGAGCTGTTTTTT	CASSSPQGVELFF	-	TRBV7-2	TRBJ2-2	-
TGTGCCAGCGGGGACAGGGATGGCAATCAGCCCCAGCATTTT	CASGDRDGNQPQHF	-	TRBV21-1	TRBJ1-5	-
TGTGCCATCAGCAACAGGGGGGATATCTACGAGCAGTACTTC	CAISNRGDIYEQYF	-	TRBV10-3	TRBJ2-7	TRBD1
TGTGCCACCAGTGATTTGAACAGCGGGCCCTACGAGCAGTACTTC	CATSDLNSGPYEQYF	-	TRBV24-1	TRBJ2-7	-
TGTGCCAGCAGTTCTTCCCGGGGAAATGAAAAACTGTTTTTT	CASSSSRGNEKLFF	-	TRBV6-5	TRBJ1-4	-
TGCGCCAGCAGCGTAGCGGGGGTATCCTACGAGCAGTACTTC	CASSVAGVSYEQYF	-	TRBV5-1	TRBJ2-7	TRBD2
TGTGCCAGTAGTATACCTGGGGCCGACAGGGCCTCAAGCTACACCTTC	CASSIPGADRASSYTF	-	TRBV19	TRBJ1-2	TRBD1
TGTGCCATCAGTGAGTCCCCGGGCGGACTTCCCGCGAACACCGGGGAGCTGTTTTTT	CAISESPGGLPANTGELFF	-	TRBV10-3	TRBJ2-2	-
TGTGCCAGCAGTTACGGCCAGCGGCACTCCCGAAGCACAGATACGCAGTATTTT	CASSYGQRHSRSTDTQYF	few	TRBV6-2/TRBV6-3	TRBJ2-3	-
TGTGCCAGCAGTTTACCCCCTAGCGAAAAGCAGTACTTC	CASSLPPSEKQYF	once	TRBV28	TRBJ2-7	-
TGTGCCAGCAGCATCCTCTGGGCTAGCGGGAGGTTCCCAAAGAGGGAGCAGTACTTC	CASSILWASGRFPKREQYF	-	TRBV21-1	TRBJ2-7	-
TGTGCCAGCAGCCCAACAGGGATATACAATGAGCAGTTCTTC	CASSPTGIYNEQFF	-	TRBV7-3	TRBJ2-1	-
TGTGCCAGCAGCCAAGGGGGTAGCGGGAGGGGTGGGACCCAGTACTTC	CASSQGGSGRGGTQYF	once	TRBV3-1/TRBV3-2	TRBJ2-5	TRBD2
TGTGCCTGGAGTTTACTAGCGGGAAGGGGTTATGAGCAGTTCTTC	CAWSLLAGRGYEQFF	-	TRBV30	TRBJ2-1	TRBD2
TGTGCCAGTAGTAGAACCTCTAGCGGCCGATACAATGAGCAGTTCTTC	CASSRTSSGRYNEQFF	-	TRBV19	TRBJ2-1	TRBD2